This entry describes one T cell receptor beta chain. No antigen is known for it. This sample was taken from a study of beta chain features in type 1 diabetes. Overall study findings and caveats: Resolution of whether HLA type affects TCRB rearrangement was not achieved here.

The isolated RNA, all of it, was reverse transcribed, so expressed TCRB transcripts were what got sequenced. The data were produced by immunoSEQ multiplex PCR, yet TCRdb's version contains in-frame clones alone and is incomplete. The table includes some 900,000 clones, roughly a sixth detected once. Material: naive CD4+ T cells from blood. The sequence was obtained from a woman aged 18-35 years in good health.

The CDR3 spells CASSGWDTDTQYF. The DNA of the CDR3 is TGTGCCAGCAGTGGGTGGGACACAGATACGCAGTATTTT. The V gene is TRBV2, the J gene TRBJ2-3; no definite D call. The CDR3 covers 13 residues. Germline V CDR1 and CDR2: SNHLY, FYNNEI. Deletions cut 4 bases from V and 2 bases from J, with 7 bases between. The full variable domain, rest sourced from reference TRBV2 and TRBJ2-3, is EPEVTQTPSHQVTQMGQEVILRCVPISNHLYFYWYRQILGQKVEFLVSFYNNEISEKSEIFDDQFSVERPDGSNFTLKIRSTKLEDSAMYFCASSGWDTDTQYFGPGTRLTVL.